This is a list of T cell receptor beta chains from one sample in a study of blood T cell repertoires in COVID-19. Produced via immunoSEQ multiplex PCR; TCRdb's table is partial and in-frame only. The table lists under 350,000 clones, approximately 89% of them singletons. What was sequenced was peripheral blood. These receptors all stem from a woman under 40 with COVID-19, enrolled during active disease. CDR3s include the opening cysteine and the closing phenylalanine or tryptophan. The order of the fields is CDR3 DNA, CDR3 protein, V gene, CDR3 length, D gene, J gene, clone size. D genes are given only for firm matches. The size field is filled for only some rows; it gives once, few, many or a size class.

cdr3_nt: TGTGCCAGCAGTCTAGAAACCACCGGGGAGCTGTTTTTT
cdr3_aa: CASSLETTGELFF
v_call: TRBV2
cdr3_length: 13
d_call: -
j_call: TRBJ2-2
clone_size: -

cdr3_nt: TGTGCCAGCAGCTCCCGGCGGACAGATGAAGCTTTCTTT
cdr3_aa: CASSSRRTDEAFF
v_call: TRBV6-5
cdr3_length: 13
d_call: -
j_call: TRBJ1-1
clone_size: -

cdr3_nt: TGTGCCAGCAGTGTTGGGGGGTTCAGCACAGATACGCAGTATTTT
cdr3_aa: CASSVGGFSTDTQYF
v_call: TRBV6-4
cdr3_length: 15
d_call: -
j_call: TRBJ2-3
clone_size: -

cdr3_nt: TGTGCCAGTAGCCTCGCGTCGACAGGGGTCCAGCCCCAGCATTTT
cdr3_aa: CASSLASTGVQPQHF
v_call: TRBV19
cdr3_length: 15
d_call: TRBD1
j_call: TRBJ1-5
clone_size: -

cdr3_nt: TGTGCCACCAGCATGAACCGGGACAACTACGAGCAGTACTTC
cdr3_aa: CATSMNRDNYEQYF
v_call: TRBV15
cdr3_length: 14
d_call: -
j_call: TRBJ2-7
clone_size: -

cdr3_nt: TGTGCCATCAGTGATTTAGCGGACACCGGGGAGCTGTTTTTT
cdr3_aa: CAISDLADTGELFF
v_call: TRBV10-3
cdr3_length: 14
d_call: -
j_call: TRBJ2-2
clone_size: -

cdr3_nt: TGTGCCAGCAGCTCCACTGTCTCTGGGGCCAACGTCCTGACTTTC
cdr3_aa: CASSSTVSGANVLTF
v_call: TRBV13
cdr3_length: 15
d_call: -
j_call: TRBJ2-6
clone_size: -

cdr3_nt: TGTGCCAGCAGCGTAGAAGGTTCAGCGGGGGGATCCTTGGAGACCCAGTACTTC
cdr3_aa: CASSVEGSAGGSLETQYF
v_call: TRBV9
cdr3_length: 18
d_call: TRBD2
j_call: TRBJ2-5
clone_size: once

cdr3_nt: TGTGCCAGCAGTTCGGGACTAGCGGGGCAGTTCTTC
cdr3_aa: CASSSGLAGQFF
v_call: TRBV6-2/TRBV6-3
cdr3_length: 12
d_call: TRBD2
j_call: TRBJ2-1
clone_size: once

cdr3_nt: TGTGCCAGCAGTGAAGCGACAGGCCCCTGGGACGAGCAGTACTTC
cdr3_aa: CASSEATGPWDEQYF
v_call: TRBV6-1
cdr3_length: 15
d_call: -
j_call: TRBJ2-7
clone_size: once

cdr3_nt: TGTGCCATCAGTGATTCTTGGACAGGGTACACTGAAGCTTTCTTT
cdr3_aa: CAISDSWTGYTEAFF
v_call: TRBV10-3
cdr3_length: 15
d_call: TRBD1
j_call: TRBJ1-1
clone_size: once

cdr3_nt: TGTGCCAGCAGCCCAGGACAGGCTTCCTTAAATTCACCCCTCCACTTT
cdr3_aa: CASSPGQASLNSPLHF
v_call: TRBV7-9
cdr3_length: 16
d_call: TRBD1
j_call: TRBJ1-6
clone_size: -

cdr3_nt: TGTGCCAGCAACAGGGAGGGAGGAGAGACCCAGTACTTC
cdr3_aa: CASNREGGETQYF
v_call: TRBV2
cdr3_length: 13
d_call: -
j_call: TRBJ2-5
clone_size: -

cdr3_nt: TGCGCCAGCAGCCAGGGACTAGCGGGGGGGCAAATGCAGTTCTTC
cdr3_aa: CASSQGLAGGQMQFF
v_call: TRBV4-3
cdr3_length: 15
d_call: TRBD2
j_call: TRBJ2-1
clone_size: once

cdr3_nt: TGTGCCAGCAGCCATACACTAGCGGGGGATTACAATGAGCAGTTCTTC
cdr3_aa: CASSHTLAGDYNEQFF
v_call: TRBV4-2
cdr3_length: 16
d_call: TRBD2
j_call: TRBJ2-1
clone_size: -

cdr3_nt: TGTGCCAGCAGCCAAGACAGGTCGCCAGAGACCCAGTACTTC
cdr3_aa: CASSQDRSPETQYF
v_call: TRBV3-1/TRBV3-2
cdr3_length: 14
d_call: -
j_call: TRBJ2-5
clone_size: -

cdr3_nt: TGTGCCAGCAGTGGTCAGGGGGCCAGCTCCTACAATGAGCAGTTCTTC
cdr3_aa: CASSGQGASSYNEQFF
v_call: TRBV2
cdr3_length: 16
d_call: TRBD1
j_call: TRBJ2-1
clone_size: -

cdr3_nt: TGTGCCAGCAGCTTAGCCTTGCGGGGGGGAATCACAGATACGCAGTATTTT
cdr3_aa: CASSLALRGGITDTQYF
v_call: TRBV7-6
cdr3_length: 17
d_call: TRBD2
j_call: TRBJ2-3
clone_size: -

cdr3_nt: TGTGCCAGCTCGACAGGGGGCTGGAATGAGCAGTTCTTC
cdr3_aa: CASSTGGWNEQFF
v_call: TRBV19
cdr3_length: 13
d_call: TRBD1
j_call: TRBJ2-1
clone_size: -

cdr3_nt: TGTGCCAGCAGTCCACCATTGGGGGCCCATGCTTTCTTT
cdr3_aa: CASSPPLGAHAFF
v_call: TRBV25-1
cdr3_length: 13
d_call: -
j_call: TRBJ1-1
clone_size: -

cdr3_nt: TGTGCCAGCAGCTACCTAGCGGGGTTCACAGAGACCCAGTACTTC
cdr3_aa: CASSYLAGFTETQYF
v_call: TRBV7-9
cdr3_length: 15
d_call: TRBD2
j_call: TRBJ2-5
clone_size: -

cdr3_nt: TGCGCCAGCAGCAGCAGGGTGCATGAGCAGTTCTTC
cdr3_aa: CASSSRVHEQFF
v_call: TRBV4-1
cdr3_length: 12
d_call: -
j_call: TRBJ2-1
clone_size: once

cdr3_nt: TGTGCCAGCAGCCGAGGAGGAATTTATAATTCACCCCTCCACTTT
cdr3_aa: CASSRGGIYNSPLHF
v_call: TRBV7-9
cdr3_length: 15
d_call: -
j_call: TRBJ1-6
clone_size: -

cdr3_nt: TGCGCCGCACCCACGGGGGGGAACACTGAAGCTTTCTTT
cdr3_aa: CAAPTGGNTEAFF
v_call: TRBV23-1
cdr3_length: 13
d_call: -
j_call: TRBJ1-1
clone_size: -